The subject of this entry is one T cell receptor (beta chain). First-strand cDNA used TRAV- and TRBV-specific primers, covering alpha and beta chains. With a constant-region primer and a V-primer adapter, TCRs were subjected to around 20 PCR cycles of amplification. TCRdb reprocessed the reads via MiXCR and lists one record per CDR3 protein. Seen here are about 17,000 distinct CDR3 sequences, around 70% observed once, and the top ten hold approximately 5%. It was nivolumab, ipilimumab, aspirin, low-dose cyclophosphamide and low-dose radiotherapy that donors received. The patients who were eligible all carried advanced solid tumors that lacked tumor-infiltrating lymphocytes, meaning the tumors were TIL-negative. Trimming pared 5 bases from V and 2 bases from J, leaving 16 bases between. CDR3 length equals 16 residues. Per the germline V gene, CDR1 is LNHDA and CDR2 is SQIVND (reference sequence). The data originate from a study of low-dose radiotherapy and immunotherapy resistance in tumors.

The J gene is TRBJ1-5, the V gene TRBV19; D not resolved. The receptor comes from a human donor with advanced metastatic prostate, ovarian, gallbladder or colorectal cancer (not recorded which). This table probably holds off-target reads from a library built for another chain. The CDR3 DNA reads TGTGCCAGTAGTCCGGTCGGGGATGGTGGCAATCAGCCCCAGCATTTT. This translates into CASSPVGDGGNQPQHF.